The next 22 T cell receptor beta chains were all read from a single sample in a study of cytomegalovirus exposure and HLA in healthy donors. 13 Jbeta primers and 60 Vbeta primers were used for the PCR. TCRdb's copy holds only in-frame clones and misses some; the assay was immunoSEQ multiplex PCR. The sample yields around 180,000 clones, about 84% seen once. The sample consisted of PBMCs. These receptors originate from a man younger than 35 in good health and CMV-seronegative.

The rearrangement joins TRBV4-3 to TRBJ2-5, with a tentative D call TRBD1 (6 bases). CDR3 size: 16 residues. Trimming left V 4 bases short and J 13 bases short, with 28 bases between. CDR1 and CDR2 from the germline V gene are LGHNA and YSLEER. The CDR3 reads CASSPLPPGVFDETYF. DNA of the CDR3: TGCGCCAGCAGCCCTCTCCCGCCAGGGGTTTTCGACGAGACGTACTTC.

The V call is TRBV27, the J call TRBJ2-3; maybe TRBD2 (6 bases). CDR1 and CDR2 (germline): MNHEY, SMNVEV (reference sequence). The V end lost 2 bases, the J end lost 2 bases, and 14 bases lay between the germline ends. The CDR3 is 16 amino acids. The CDR3: CASSLNPGALTDTQYF. For the CDR3, the DNA is TGTGCCAGCAGTTTAAACCCGGGAGCGCTCACAGATACGCAGTATTTT.

This chain links TRBV5-5 with TRBJ1-1; no definite D call. Germline V lookup: CDR1 SGHKS, CDR2 YYEKEE (reference sequence). Deletions cut 4 bases from V and 3 bases from J, with 16 bases between. This CDR3 spans 15 amino acids. CDR3 bases: TGTGCCAGCAGCCTTGCAGTGGCGGCTGACACTGAAGCTTTCTTT. This encodes CASSLAVAADTEAFF.

The gene calls are TRBV27 and TRBJ2-1, with 12 bases identical to TRBD2. The germline gives CDR1 MNHEY, CDR2 SMNVEV (reference sequence). Unmatched junction bases numbered 8, after V lost 6 bases and J lost 11 bases. The CDR3 has 14 amino acids. CDR3 loop: CASRHGLAGSKQFF. The CDR3 nucleotides are TGTGCCAGCAGACATGGACTAGCGGGAAGTAAGCAGTTCTTC.

The chain joins TRBV7-2 to TRBJ1-1; 9 positions match TRBD1. CDR3 length: 17 residues. The V and J ends lost 3 bases and 4 bases, in that order; junction bases with no gene match: 12. CDR1 SGHTA and CDR2 FQGNSA come from the germline V gene. The CDR3 region is CASSFTPSRDRATEAFF. CDR3 in DNA: TGTGCCAGCAGCTTTACGCCGTCCCGGGACAGGGCCACTGAAGCTTTCTTT.

The V gene is TRBV19, the J gene TRBJ1-1; TRBD1 is a possible D gene (5 bases). The CDR3 extends over 15 amino acids. Trimming removed 6 bases from V and 2 bases from J, with 16 bases in between. Germline V gene data show CDR1 as LNHDA and CDR2 as SQIVND (reference sequence). The CDR3 spells CASRPAFTGNTEAFF. The DNA for the CDR3 is TGTGCCAGTAGACCCGCGTTCACAGGAAACACTGAAGCTTTCTTT.

This clone showed up just once. The chain employs TRBV9 and TRBJ2-1; D may be TRBD1 (5 bases). Germline lookup yields CDR1 SGDLS and CDR2 YYNGEE. This CDR3 spans 16 amino acids. Trimming pared 4 bases from V and 7 bases from J, leaving 21 bases between. CDR3 amino acids: CASSPHRQGAGNEQFF. In nucleotides, the CDR3 is TGTGCCAGCAGCCCACACCGACAAGGGGCAGGGAATGAGCAGTTCTTC.

The chain combines TRBV6-6 with TRBJ2-7, with 7 bases identical to TRBD1. There are 14 residues in the CDR3. J gave up 5 bases and V 7 bases, and 11 bases lay outside the gene matches. Germline V CDR1 and CDR2: MNHNY, SVGAGI (reference sequence). The CDR3 sequence: CASTDRAALDEQYF. The DNA of the CDR3 is TGTGCCAGCACCGACAGGGCCGCCTTGGACGAGCAGTACTTC.

This clone came up a few times. The rearrangement uses TRBV5-1 and TRBJ1-4; the D is unclear. Germline assignment: CDR1 SGHRS and CDR2 YFSETQ. Trimming cost V 3 bases and J 0 bases, with 18 bases left between them. The CDR3 extends over 18 amino acids. The CDR3 nucleotides are TGCGCCAGCAGCTCTGAAGGAAGACAAGCTGCAACTAATGAAAAACTGTTTTTT. Its translation is CASSSEGRQAATNEKLFF.

This clone was detected a few times. The chain has TRBV6-5 and TRBJ2-1; a weak D match, TRBD1 (5 bases). Trimming shortened V by 6 bases and J by 8 bases, and 17 bases separated the two germline ends. The germline V gene encodes CDR1 MNHEY and CDR2 SVGAGI. This CDR3 spans 14 amino acids. CDR3 DNA: TGTGCCAGCAGCAGGGTTAACGATTTCGATGAGCAGTTCTTC. Translating it yields CASSRVNDFDEQFF.

The V call is TRBV19, the J call TRBJ1-1, with D hard to call. The CDR3 consists of 14 residues. Per the germline V gene, CDR1 is LNHDA and CDR2 is SQIVND (reference sequence). Trimming shortened V by 9 bases and J by 3 bases, and 17 bases separated the two germline ends. The CDR3, as DNA: TGTGCCAGCCATACGGGAAAGTCGGACACTGAAGCTTTCTTT. It encodes CASHTGKSDTEAFF.

The chain recombines TRBV5-1 with TRBJ2-7, with no clear D. Germline V gene data show CDR1 as SGHRS and CDR2 as YFSETQ. Trimming removed 4 bases at V and 0 bases at J, with 11 bases between. The CDR3 loop spans 14 amino acids. Written as DNA, the CDR3 is TGCGCCAGCAGCCATAATACAAACTCCTACGAGCAGTACTTC. Translated, it gives CASSHNTNSYEQYF.

This rearrangement joins TRBV7-9 to TRBJ2-1, with 13 bases aligning to TRBD2. This CDR3 is built from 18 residues. Germline-derived CDR1 and CDR2 are SEHNR and FQNEAQ (reference sequence). V was clipped by 8 bases and J by 6 bases; unmatched bases: 16. As DNA, the CDR3 is TGTGCCAGCGCATTCGTCCCGGGACTAGCGGGGCGGCGCAATGAGCAGTTCTTC. This codes for CASAFVPGLAGRRNEQFF.

The CDR3, as DNA: TGTGCCAGCAGTTGGTACGGGGCAGATACGCAGTATTTT. Residues: CASSWYGADTQYF. The chain joins TRBV27 to TRBJ2-3, with a weak D call TRBD2 (5 bases). Deletions cut 4 bases from V and 4 bases from J, with 9 bases between. The CDR3 sequence is 13 residues long. The germline V gene has CDR1 MNHEY and CDR2 SMNVEV (reference sequence).

The chain carries TRBV14 and TRBJ2-7; 9 bases match TRBD2. CDR3 size: 15 residues. Germline CDR1 SGHDN, CDR2 FVKESK. J gave up 9 bases and V 8 bases, and 17 bases lay outside the gene matches. The CDR3 coding sequence is TGTGCCAGCCGATCTTGGGGGGCGGGAGGGCCTGGGCAGTACTTC. Residues: CASRSWGAGGPGQYF.

The chain carries TRBV6-5 and TRBJ1-1, with D perhaps matching TRBD1 (5 bases). Trimming took 0 bases from V and 5 from J, leaving 13 bases between them. The length of the CDR3 is 15 residues. Germline values: CDR1 MNHEY, CDR2 SVGAGI. The CDR3 nucleotides read TGTGCCAGCAGTTACTCGAGTACGGGGGATACTGAAGCTTTCTTT. Translation: CASSYSSTGDTEAFF.

This rearrangement joins TRBV16 to TRBJ1-1, with D unclear. The CDR3 is 13 residues long. V was pared by 2 bases and J by 1 base, with 5 bases between. The germline CDR1 and CDR2 sequences are KGHSY and FQNENV. The CDR3 coding sequence is TGTGCCAGCAGCCAACTAGAGAACACTGAAGCTTTCTTT. As protein: CASSQLENTEAFF.

Comment on this clone: Other nucleotide sequences from this sample produce the same CDR3. V gene TRBV27 combines with J gene TRBJ1-5; no firm D call. Germline CDR1 is MNHEY and CDR2 is SMNVEV (reference sequence). With 6 bases removed from V and 0 bases from J, the gap between germline ends came to 6 bases. CDR3 length equals 13 residues. This CDR3 is CASSSVSNQPQHF. CDR3 sequence (DNA): TGTGCCAGCAGCTCAGTTAGCAATCAGCCCCAGCATTTT.

V gene TRBV19 combines with J gene TRBJ1-2; 7 bases line up with TRBD1. The V gene's germline CDR1 is LNHDA and CDR2 SQIVND (reference sequence). The CDR3 spans 15 residues. The V and J ends lost 7 bases and 2 bases, in that order; junction bases with no gene match: 10. The CDR3 loop is CASTSGTAENYGYTF. The CDR3 DNA follows: TGTGCCAGTACCTCCGGGACAGCCGAGAACTATGGCTACACCTTC.

This sequence joins TRBV18 and TRBJ1-2, with TRBD1 matching 12 bases. CDR1 is KGHSH, CDR2 LQKENI, per germline. Losses at the gene ends were 2 bases for V and 7 bases for J; bases not matched to a gene: 11. The CDR3 runs to 17 residues. CDR3 loop: CASSPFGPGQGAGGYTF. CDR3 coding DNA: TGTGCCAGCTCACCATTTGGACCGGGACAGGGGGCTGGTGGCTACACCTTC.

This clone was detected only a few times. The rearrangement uses TRBV6-6 and TRBJ2-7; possibly TRBD1 for D (5 bases). Trimming cost V 2 bases and J 1 base, with 12 bases left between them. Germline assignment: CDR1 MNHNY and CDR2 SVGAGI (reference sequence). This CDR3 comprises 15 residues. The CDR3, as DNA: TGTGCCAGCAGTTACCCGCAGACAGCTTCCTACGAGCAGTACTTC. Protein sequence: CASSYPQTASYEQYF.

The V call is TRBV5-1, the J call TRBJ2-1, with 7 bases matching TRBD2. V was clipped by 10 bases and J by 5 bases; unmatched bases: 21. Germline V lookup: CDR1 SGHRS, CDR2 YFSETQ. The CDR3 is 17 amino acids. Here the CDR3 DNA reads TGCGCCCCCCCCGGGGGGTCCGGGATTTGGATAAACAATGAGCAGTTCTTC. Its protein is CAPPGGSGIWINNEQFF.